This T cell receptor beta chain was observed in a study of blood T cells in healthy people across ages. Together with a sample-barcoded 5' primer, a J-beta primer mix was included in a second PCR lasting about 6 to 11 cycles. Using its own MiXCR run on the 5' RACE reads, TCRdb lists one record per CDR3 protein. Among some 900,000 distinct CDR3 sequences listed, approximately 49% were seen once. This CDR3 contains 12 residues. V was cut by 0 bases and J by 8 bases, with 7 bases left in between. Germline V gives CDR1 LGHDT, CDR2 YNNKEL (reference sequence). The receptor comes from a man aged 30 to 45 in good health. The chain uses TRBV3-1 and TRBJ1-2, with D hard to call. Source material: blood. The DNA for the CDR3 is TGTGCCAGCAGCCAAGAAGCTGGAGGCTACACCTTC. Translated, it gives CASSQEAGGYTF. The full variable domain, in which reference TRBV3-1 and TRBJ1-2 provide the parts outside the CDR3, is DTAVSQTPKYLVTQMGNDKSIKCEQNLGHDTMYWYKQDSKKFLKIMFSYNNKELIINETVPNRFSPKSPDKAHLNLHINSLELGDSAVYFCASSQEAGGYTFGSGTRLTVV.